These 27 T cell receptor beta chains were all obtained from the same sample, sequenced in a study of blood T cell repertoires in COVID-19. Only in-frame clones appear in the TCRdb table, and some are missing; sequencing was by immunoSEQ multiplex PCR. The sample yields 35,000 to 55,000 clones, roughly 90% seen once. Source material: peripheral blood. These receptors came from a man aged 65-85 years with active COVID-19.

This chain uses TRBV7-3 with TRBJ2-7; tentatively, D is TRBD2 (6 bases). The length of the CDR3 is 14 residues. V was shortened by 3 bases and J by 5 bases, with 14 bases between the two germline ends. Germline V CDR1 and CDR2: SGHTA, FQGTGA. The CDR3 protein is CASSFRGGADEQYF. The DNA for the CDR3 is TGTGCCAGCAGCTTCCGGGGCGGGGCCGACGAGCAGTACTTC.

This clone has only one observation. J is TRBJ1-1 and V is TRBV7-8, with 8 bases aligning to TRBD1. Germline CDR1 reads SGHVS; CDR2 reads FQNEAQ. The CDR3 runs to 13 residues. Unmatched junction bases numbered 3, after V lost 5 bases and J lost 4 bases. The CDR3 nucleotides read TGTGCCAGCAGCGGACAGGGTTTCACTGAAGCTTTCTTT. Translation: CASSGQGFTEAFF.

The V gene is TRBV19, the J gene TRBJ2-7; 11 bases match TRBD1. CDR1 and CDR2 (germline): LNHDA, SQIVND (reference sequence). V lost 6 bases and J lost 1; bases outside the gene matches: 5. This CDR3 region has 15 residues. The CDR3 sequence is CASSSDRGLSYEQYF. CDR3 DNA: TGTGCCAGTAGCTCGGACAGGGGGCTTTCCTACGAGCAGTACTTC.

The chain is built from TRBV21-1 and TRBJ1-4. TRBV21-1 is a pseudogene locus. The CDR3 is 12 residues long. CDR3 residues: CASWGGSEKLFF. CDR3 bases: TGTGCCAGCTGGGGGGGATCTGAAAAACTGTTTTTT.

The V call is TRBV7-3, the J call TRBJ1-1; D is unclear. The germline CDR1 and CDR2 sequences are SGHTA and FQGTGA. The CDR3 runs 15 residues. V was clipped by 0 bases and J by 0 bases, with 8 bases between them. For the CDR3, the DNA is TGTGCCAGCAGCTTAACCCAGGCTCTGAACACTGAAGCTTTCTTT. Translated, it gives CASSLTQALNTEAFF.

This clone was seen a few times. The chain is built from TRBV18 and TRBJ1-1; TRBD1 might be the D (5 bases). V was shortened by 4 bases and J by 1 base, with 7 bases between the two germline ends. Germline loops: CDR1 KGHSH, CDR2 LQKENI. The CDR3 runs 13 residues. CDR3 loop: CASSRDWNTEAFF. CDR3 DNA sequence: TGTGCCAGCTCACGGGACTGGAACACTGAAGCTTTCTTT. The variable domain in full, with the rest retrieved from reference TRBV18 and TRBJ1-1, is NAGVMQNPRHLVRRRGQEARLRCSPMKGHSHVYWYRQLPEEGLKFMVYLQKENIIDESGMPKERFSAEFPKEGPSILRIQQVVRGDSAAYFCASSRDWNTEAFFGQGTRLTVV.

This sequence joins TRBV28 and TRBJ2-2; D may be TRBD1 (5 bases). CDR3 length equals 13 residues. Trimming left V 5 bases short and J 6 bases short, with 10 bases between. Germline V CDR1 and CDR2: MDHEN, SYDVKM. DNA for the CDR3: TGTGCCAGCAGTAGCGAAGGGGCCGGGGAGCTGTTTTTT. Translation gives CASSSEGAGELFF.

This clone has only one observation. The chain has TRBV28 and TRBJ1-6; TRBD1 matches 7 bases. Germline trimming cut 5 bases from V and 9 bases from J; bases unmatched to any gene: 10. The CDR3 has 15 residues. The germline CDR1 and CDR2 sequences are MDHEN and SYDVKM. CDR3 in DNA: TGTGCCAGCAGTACTCCGGACAGGTTCGCTTCACCCCTCCACTTT. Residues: CASSTPDRFASPLHF.

CDR3 in amino acids: CASSLGVAQYF. In nucleotides, the CDR3 is TGTGCCAGCAGCCTCGGGGTTGCCCAGTACTTC. V is TRBV11-2 and J is TRBJ2-5; perhaps TRBD2 as D (5 bases). Germline assignment: CDR1 SGHAT and CDR2 FQNNGV. The V end lost 5 bases, the J end lost 9 bases, and 10 bases lay between the germline ends. The CDR3 is made up of 11 amino acids. Full variable domain (remainder filled in from reference TRBV11-2 and TRBJ2-5): EAGVAQSPRYKIIEKRQSVAFWCNPISGHATLYWYQQILGQGPKLLIQFQNNGVVDDSQLPKDRFSAERLKGVDSTLKIQPAKLEDSAVYLCASSLGVAQYFGPGTRLLVL.

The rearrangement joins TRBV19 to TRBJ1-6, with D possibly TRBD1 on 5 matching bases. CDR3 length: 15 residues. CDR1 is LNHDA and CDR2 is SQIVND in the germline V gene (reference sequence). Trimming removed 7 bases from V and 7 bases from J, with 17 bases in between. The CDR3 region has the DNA TGTGCCAGTACCCCGGGGGGGGTTCGGAATTCACCCCTCCACTTT. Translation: CASTPGGVRNSPLHF.

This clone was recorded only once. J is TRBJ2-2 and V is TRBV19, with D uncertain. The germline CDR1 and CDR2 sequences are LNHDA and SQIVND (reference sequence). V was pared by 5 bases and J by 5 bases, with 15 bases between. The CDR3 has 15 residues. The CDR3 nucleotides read TGTGCCAGTAGTTACCATAGAGGTTTTACCGGGGAGCTGTTTTTT. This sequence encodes CASSYHRGFTGELFF. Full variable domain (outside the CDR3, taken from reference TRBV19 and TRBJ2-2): DGGITQSPKYLFRKEGQNVTLSCEQNLNHDAMYWYRQDPGQGLRLIYYSQIVNDFQKGDIAEGYSVSREKKESFPLTVTSAQKNPTAFYLCASSYHRGFTGELFFGEGSRLTVL.

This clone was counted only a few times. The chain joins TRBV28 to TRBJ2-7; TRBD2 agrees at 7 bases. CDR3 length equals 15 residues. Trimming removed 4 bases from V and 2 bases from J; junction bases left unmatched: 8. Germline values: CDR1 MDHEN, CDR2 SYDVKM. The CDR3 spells CASSSPGGNTYEQYF. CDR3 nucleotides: TGTGCCAGCAGTTCCCCCGGGGGGAACACCTACGAGCAGTACTTC.

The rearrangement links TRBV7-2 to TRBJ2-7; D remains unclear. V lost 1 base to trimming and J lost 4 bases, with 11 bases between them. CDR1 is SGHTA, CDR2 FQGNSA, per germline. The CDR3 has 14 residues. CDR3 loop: CASSLVKETYEQYF. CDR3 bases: TGTGCCAGCAGCTTAGTTAAAGAAACTTACGAGCAGTACTTC.

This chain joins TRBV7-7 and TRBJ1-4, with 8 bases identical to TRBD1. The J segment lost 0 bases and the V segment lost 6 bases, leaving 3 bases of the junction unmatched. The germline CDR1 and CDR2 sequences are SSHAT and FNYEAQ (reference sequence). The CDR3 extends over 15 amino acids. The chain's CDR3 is CASSQGASTNEKLFF. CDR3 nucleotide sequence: TGTGCCAGCAGTCAGGGGGCGTCAACTAATGAAAAACTGTTTTTT.

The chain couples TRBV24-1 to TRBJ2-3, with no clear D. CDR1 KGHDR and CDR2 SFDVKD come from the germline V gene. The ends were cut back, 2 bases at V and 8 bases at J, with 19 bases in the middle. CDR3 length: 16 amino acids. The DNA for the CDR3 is TGTGCCACCAGTGATTCGACCGGATACCACAGTGGTACGCAGTATTTT. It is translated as CATSDSTGYHSGTQYF.

The CDR3 region is CASSQGLVASGSRETQYF. The CDR3 DNA is TGTGCCAGCAGCCAAGGGCTCGTGGCTAGCGGGAGTAGAGAGACCCAGTACTTC. The chain links TRBV3-1 (or the pseudogene TRBV3-2) to TRBJ2-5; 10 nucleotides match TRBD2. V gave up 1 base and J gave up 4 bases; unmatched junction bases: 12. CDR3 length: 18 amino acids. The germline CDR1 and CDR2 sequences are LGHDT and YNNKEL (reference sequence).

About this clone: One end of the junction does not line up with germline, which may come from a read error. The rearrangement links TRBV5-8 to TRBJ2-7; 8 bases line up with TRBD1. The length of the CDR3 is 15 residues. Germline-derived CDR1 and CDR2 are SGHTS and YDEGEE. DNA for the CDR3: TGTGCCAGCAGCCAAAGACAGGGGAGTACCTACGAGCAGTGCTTC. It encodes CASSQRQGSTYEQCF.

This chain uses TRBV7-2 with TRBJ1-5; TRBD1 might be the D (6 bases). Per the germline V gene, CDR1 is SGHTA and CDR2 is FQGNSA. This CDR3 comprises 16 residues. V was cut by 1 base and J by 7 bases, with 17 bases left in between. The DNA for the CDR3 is TGTGCCAGCAGCTTAGAGGGTGTCAGGGGTGGACAGCCCCAGCATTTT. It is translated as CASSLEGVRGGQPQHF. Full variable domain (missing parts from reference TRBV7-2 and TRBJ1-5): GAGVSQSPSNKVTEKGKDVELRCDPISGHTALYWYRQSLGQGLEFLIYFQGNSAPDKSGLPSDRFSAERTGGSVSTLTIQRTQQEDSAVYLCASSLEGVRGGQPQHFGDGTRLSIL.

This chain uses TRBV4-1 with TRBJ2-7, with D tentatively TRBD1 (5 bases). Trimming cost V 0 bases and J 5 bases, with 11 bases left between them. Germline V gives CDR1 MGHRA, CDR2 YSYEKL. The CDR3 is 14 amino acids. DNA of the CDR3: TGCGCCAGCAGCCAAGACAGGGCCGCGGACGAGCAGTACTTC. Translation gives CASSQDRAADEQYF.

CDR3 sequence (DNA): TGTGCCAGCAGACCGACAGGGGGTAACACCGGGGAGCTGTTTTTT. This encodes CASRPTGGNTGELFF. The V call is TRBV7-2, the J call TRBJ2-2; 9 nucleotides line up with TRBD1. Germline V CDR1 and CDR2: SGHTA, FQGNSA. V lost 6 bases to trimming and J lost 2 bases; unmatched junction nucleotides: 4. The CDR3 is 15 residues long.

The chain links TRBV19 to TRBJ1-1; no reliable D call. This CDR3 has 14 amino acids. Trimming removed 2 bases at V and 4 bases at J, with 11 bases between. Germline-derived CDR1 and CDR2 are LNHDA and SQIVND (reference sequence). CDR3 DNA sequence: TGTGCCAGTAGTATACCCGGGAAGGTCACTGAAGCTTTCTTT. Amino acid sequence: CASSIPGKVTEAFF.

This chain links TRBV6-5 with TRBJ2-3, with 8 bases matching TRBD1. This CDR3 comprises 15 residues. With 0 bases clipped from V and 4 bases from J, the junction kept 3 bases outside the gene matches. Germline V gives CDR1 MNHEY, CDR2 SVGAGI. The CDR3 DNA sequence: TGTGCCAGCAGTTACTCCGACAGGGGCCCAGATACGCAGTATTTT. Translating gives CASSYSDRGPDTQYF.

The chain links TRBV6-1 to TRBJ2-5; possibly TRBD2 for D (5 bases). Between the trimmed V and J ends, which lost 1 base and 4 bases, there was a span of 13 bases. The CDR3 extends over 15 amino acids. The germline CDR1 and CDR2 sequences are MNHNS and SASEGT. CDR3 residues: CASSEVTSFIETQYF. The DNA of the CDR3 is TGTGCCAGCAGTGAAGTAACTAGTTTTATAGAGACCCAGTACTTC.

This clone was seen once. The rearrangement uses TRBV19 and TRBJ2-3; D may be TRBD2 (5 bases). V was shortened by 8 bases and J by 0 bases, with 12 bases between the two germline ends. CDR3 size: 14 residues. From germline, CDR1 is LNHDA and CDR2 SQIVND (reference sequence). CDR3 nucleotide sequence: TGTGCCAGTGACCGGGGAGCTAGCACAGATACGCAGTATTTT. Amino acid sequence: CASDRGASTDTQYF.

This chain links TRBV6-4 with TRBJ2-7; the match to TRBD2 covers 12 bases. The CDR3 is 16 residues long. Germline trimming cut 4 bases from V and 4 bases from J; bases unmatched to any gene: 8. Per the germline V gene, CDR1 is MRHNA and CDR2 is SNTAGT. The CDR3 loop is CASSGTSGIWPYEQYF. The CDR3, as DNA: TGTGCCAGCAGTGGGACTAGCGGGATCTGGCCTTACGAGCAGTACTTC.

The CDR3 coding sequence is TGTGCCAGTAGCTTAGATGGGACACCGGAACAGCCCCAGCATTTT. Residues: CASSLDGTPEQPQHF. V and J are TRBV19 and TRBJ1-5; a possible D gene is TRBD1 (6 bases). The CDR3 runs 15 residues. Looked up from germline, CDR1 is LNHDA and CDR2 is SQIVND (reference sequence). V was clipped by 6 bases and J by 7 bases, with 19 bases between them.

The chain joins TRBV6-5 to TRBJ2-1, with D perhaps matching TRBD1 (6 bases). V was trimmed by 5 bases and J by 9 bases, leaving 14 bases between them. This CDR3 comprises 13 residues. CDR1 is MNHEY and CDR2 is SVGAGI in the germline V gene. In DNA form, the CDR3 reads TGTGCCAGCAGTAACCTACAGGGTGGTGAGCAGTTCTTC. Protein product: CASSNLQGGEQFF.